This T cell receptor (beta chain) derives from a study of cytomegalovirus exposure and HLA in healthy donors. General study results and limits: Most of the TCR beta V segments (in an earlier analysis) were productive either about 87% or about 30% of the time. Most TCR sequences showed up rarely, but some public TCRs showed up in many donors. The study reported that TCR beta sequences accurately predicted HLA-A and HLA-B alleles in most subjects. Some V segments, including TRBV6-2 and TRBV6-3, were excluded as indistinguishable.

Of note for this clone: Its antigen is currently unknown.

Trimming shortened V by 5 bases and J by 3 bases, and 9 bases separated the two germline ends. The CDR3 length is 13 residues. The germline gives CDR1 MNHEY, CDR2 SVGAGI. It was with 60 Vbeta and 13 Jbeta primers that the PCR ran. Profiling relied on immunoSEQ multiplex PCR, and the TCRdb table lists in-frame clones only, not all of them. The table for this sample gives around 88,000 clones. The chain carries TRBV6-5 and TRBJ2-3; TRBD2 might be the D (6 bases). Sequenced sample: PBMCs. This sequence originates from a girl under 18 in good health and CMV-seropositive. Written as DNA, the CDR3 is TGTGCCAGCAGTCGGGACTTAACAGATACGCAGTATTTT. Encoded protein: CASSRDLTDTQYF.